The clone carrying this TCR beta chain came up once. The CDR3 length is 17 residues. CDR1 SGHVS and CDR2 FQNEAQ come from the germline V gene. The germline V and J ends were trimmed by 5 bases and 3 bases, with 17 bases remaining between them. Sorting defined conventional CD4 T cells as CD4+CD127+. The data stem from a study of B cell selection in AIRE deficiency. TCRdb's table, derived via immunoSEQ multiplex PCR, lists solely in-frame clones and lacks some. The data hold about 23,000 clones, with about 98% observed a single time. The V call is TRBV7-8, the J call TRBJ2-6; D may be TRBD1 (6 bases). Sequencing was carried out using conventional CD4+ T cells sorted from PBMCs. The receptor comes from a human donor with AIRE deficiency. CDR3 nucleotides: TGTGCCAGCAGCCGGAGAACAGGGAACAGTGGGGCCAACGTCCTGACTTTC. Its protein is CASSRRTGNSGANVLTF.